This T cell receptor (beta chain) appears in the sequencing data of a study of cytomegalovirus exposure and HLA in healthy donors. This CDR3 region has 15 residues. V lost 6 bases, J lost 4 bases, and 7 bases stayed unmatched. Germline V gene sequence: CDR1 MNHNS, CDR2 SASEGT. With 60 Vbeta and 13 Jbeta primers, the PCR was carried out. Some clones are missing from TCRdb's copy, which holds only in-frame ones; the method was immunoSEQ multiplex PCR. The table lists 150,000 to 200,000 clones, around four fifths of them singletons. The sample taken for sequencing was PBMCs. This chain links TRBV6-1 with TRBJ2-7, with TRBD2 matching 12 bases. This sequence was found in a man between 50 and 59 years old in good health and CMV-seropositive. CDR3 amino acids: CASSPLLAGGYEQYF. CDR3 sequence (DNA): TGTGCCAGCAGCCCCTTACTAGCGGGAGGATACGAGCAGTACTTC.